Following are 29 T cell receptor beta chains from one sample sequenced in a study of T cells in women clearing cervical HPV infection. Sequenced by immunoSEQ multiplex PCR; TCRdb stores in-frame clones only, minus some. This repertoire includes tens of thousands of clones. Sample: blood buffy coat. The receptors come from a woman aged 18-70 years with a cervical HPV16 infection that either progressed to CIN3+ or cleared (not recorded which).

Concerning this clone: Coverage ceases 3 residues before the CDR3 finishes, and the germline J gene fills in the end. The chain couples TRBV6-1 to TRBJ1-2; a possible D gene is TRBD1 (6 bases). Trimming took 0 bases from V and 2 from J, leaving 19 bases between them. Germline CDR1 reads MNHNS; CDR2 reads SASEGT. The CDR3 is 18 residues long. The CDR3 sequence: CASSEAQFVAGANYGYTF. The part of the CDR3 DNA that was read is TGTGCCAGCAGTGAAGCGCAGTTCGTGGCAGGGGCGAACTATGGC.

Comment on this clone: The sequenced fragment ends 3 residues before the CDR3 boundary, so the rest is inferred from the germline J gene. The chain uses TRBV7-2 and TRBJ1-2; D perhaps matches TRBD1 (5 bases). Germline lookup yields CDR1 SGHTA and CDR2 FQGNSA. The CDR3 runs 15 residues. Incomplete CDR3 DNA: TGTGCCAGCAGCCCGAGGTCAGGGAGCTCCTACGAC. Amino acids: CASSPRSGSSYD. The full CDR3 sequence reads CASSPRSGSSYDYTF.

To note about this clone: The read stops 3 residues short of the end of the CDR3; the missing end is completed from the germline J gene. J is TRBJ2-3 and V is TRBV20-1; possible D gene TRBD2, 5 bases. This CDR3 is built from 14 residues. The germline CDR1 and CDR2 sequences are DFQATT and SNEGSKA (reference sequence). The CDR3 bases that were read are TGCAGTGCTAGAGATTCCATCCTAGCTGAAACG. Translated: CSARDSILAET. The whole CDR3 protein is CSARDSILAETQYF.

In regard to this clone: Read data end 3 residues before the CDR3 end; the end is taken from the germline J gene. The J gene is TRBJ2-1, the V gene TRBV7-2; the D gene is possibly TRBD2 (5 bases). Deletions cut 0 bases from V and 8 bases from J, with 11 bases between. This CDR3 is built from 14 residues. Germline lookup yields CDR1 SGHTA and CDR2 FQGNSA. Partial CDR3 DNA: TGTGCCAGCAGCTTAGCTCTTGGTAGCGATGAG. Its translation is CASSLALGSDE. The full CDR3 protein is CASSLALGSDEQFF.

About this clone itself: Read data end 3 residues before the CDR3 end; the end is taken from the germline J gene. This chain uses TRBV19 with TRBJ1-5, with 10 nucleotides matching TRBD1. The CDR3 is made up of 16 amino acids. Germline V lookup: CDR1 LNHDA, CDR2 SQIVND (reference sequence). V was clipped by 5 bases and J by 3 bases; unmatched bases: 7. CDR3 loop: CASSGRQGAYNQPQHF. The CDR3 DNA, read in part, is TGTGCCAGTAGTGGTCGACAGGGGGCCTACAATCAGCCC. The full variable domain, in which reference TRBV19 and TRBJ1-5 provide the parts outside the CDR3, is DGGITQSPKYLFRKEGQNVTLSCEQNLNHDAMYWYRQDPGQGLRLIYYSQIVNDFQKGDIAEGYSVSREKKESFPLTVTSAQKNPTAFYLCASSGRQGAYNQPQHFGDGTRLSIL.

For this clone: The sequence runs out 3 residues before the end of the CDR3; the remainder is reconstructed from the germline J gene. This chain connects TRBV7-8 to TRBJ2-3, with 9 bases fitting TRBD1. The CDR3 has 16 amino acids. Germline V gene sequence: CDR1 SGHVS, CDR2 FQNEAQ. CDR3 DNA (partial): TGTGCCAGCAGCCCGAGACAGGGGGGGAGCAATCAGCCG. Translation gives CASSPRQGGSNQP. The CDR3, in full, reads CASSPRQGGSNQPQYF.

With regard to this clone: The missing CDR3 end, 3 residues past where the read stops, is filled in from the germline J gene. The chain links TRBV14 to TRBJ1-2; D is ambiguous. The germline gives CDR1 SGHDN, CDR2 FVKESK. Trimming shortened V by 0 bases and J by 7 bases, and 6 bases separated the two germline ends. There are 12 residues in the CDR3. Incomplete CDR3 DNA: TGTGCCAGCAGCCAAGATTGGGCTGGC. Translated, it gives CASSQDWAG. The complete CDR3 protein is CASSQDWAGYTF. The whole variable domain, filled in from reference TRBV14 and TRBJ1-2, reads EAGVTQFPSHSVIEKGQTVTLRCDPISGHDNLYWYRRVMGKEIKFLLHFVKESKQDESGMPNNRFLAERTGGTYSTLKVQPAELEDSGVYFCASSQDWAGYTFGSGTRLTVV.

A remark on this clone: The CDR3 end is not reached by the read, which stops 3 residues before it; the germline J gene fills it in. This chain links TRBV2 with TRBJ2-7, with D tentatively TRBD1 (6 bases). There are 16 residues in the CDR3. Trimming stripped 4 bases from V and 0 bases from J, with 16 bases between. Germline CDR1 reads SNHLY; CDR2 reads FYNNEI. CDR3 DNA, as far as it was read: TGTGCCAGCAGTGCTTCTGACAGGCCAACCTCCTACGAG. Amino acids: CASSASDRPTSYE. The whole CDR3 protein reads CASSASDRPTSYEQYF.

With regard to this clone: Read coverage stops 3 residues before the CDR3 terminus; the germline J gene supplies the remainder. The V gene is TRBV11-3, the J gene TRBJ1-1; D gene ambiguous. The CDR3 covers 15 residues. Germline V gene sequence: CDR1 SGHNT, CDR2 YENEEA. Trimming took off 1 base at V and 0 bases at J, with 9 bases between the two ends. Partial CDR3 DNA: TGTGCCAGCAGCTTAGGGCCGCTCATGAACACTGAA. Translating it yields CASSLGPLMNTE. The whole CDR3 protein reads CASSLGPLMNTEAFF.

Of note for this clone: The CDR3 end lies 3 residues beyond the end of the read and is filled in from the germline J gene. The chain recombines TRBV7-9 with TRBJ2-5; 15 nucleotides match TRBD2. Trimming cost V 5 bases and J 7 bases; bases outside gene matches: 2. The germline CDR1 and CDR2 sequences are SEHNR and FQNEAQ (reference sequence). The CDR3 length is 14 residues. CDR3 bases read: TGTGCCAGCAGCCTGGGACTAGCGGGGGGGACC. It codes for CASSLGLAGGT. The entire CDR3 protein reads CASSLGLAGGTQYF.

Concerning this clone: The CDR3 end lies 3 residues beyond the end of the read and is filled in from the germline J gene. This chain uses TRBV6-2 or TRBV6-3 with TRBJ2-5, with D perhaps matching TRBD2 (5 bases). Germline V gene data show CDR1 as MNHEY and CDR2 as SVGEGT. This CDR3 is built from 15 residues. Trimming removed 6 bases from V and 2 bases from J, with 16 bases in between. The chain's CDR3 is CASSRPWRAQETQYF. The DNA read from the CDR3 is TGTGCCAGCAGCCGACCCTGGCGGGCACAAGAGACC.

Comments on this clone: Sequencing ends 3 residues short of the CDR3 end; the germline J gene provides the rest. V usage is TRBV7-9 and J usage is TRBJ1-5, with TRBD1 matching 9 bases. In germline, CDR1 is SEHNR, CDR2 FQNEAQ (reference sequence). The CDR3 is made up of 15 amino acids. Trimming cost V 1 base and J 2 bases; bases outside gene matches: 0. This chain's CDR3 is CASSLGTGGNQPQHF. The DNA read from the CDR3 is TGTGCCAGCAGCTTAGGGACAGGGGGCAATCAGCCC. Combining the CDR3 with reference TRBV7-9 and TRBJ1-5 gives the whole variable domain DTGVSQNPRHKITKRGQNVTFRCDPISEHNRLYWYRQTLGQGPEFLTYFQNEAQLEKSRLLSDRFSAERPKGSFSTLEIQRTEQGDSAMYLCASSLGTGGNQPQHFGDGTRLSIL.

On this clone: Read coverage stops 3 residues before the CDR3 terminus; the germline J gene supplies the remainder. The chain uses TRBV20-1 and TRBJ1-4; tentatively, D is TRBD1 (6 bases). The CDR3 contains 16 residues. Germline values: CDR1 DFQATT, CDR2 SNEGSKA (reference sequence). CDR3 DNA (partial): TGCAGTGCTAGAGACGGACAGACCTCCTATAATTCACCA. This translates into CSARDGQTSYNSP. From start to end, the CDR3 is CSARDGQTSYNSPLFF.

As to this clone: Read data end 3 residues before the CDR3 end; the end is taken from the germline J gene. The chain recombines TRBV7-9 with TRBJ2-7, with 11 bases lining up with TRBD2. J gave up 6 bases and V 6 bases, and 10 bases lay outside the gene matches. The CDR3 is made up of 15 amino acids. Germline V CDR1 and CDR2: SEHNR, FQNEAQ (reference sequence). CDR3 region: CASRFPGLAEGEQYF. CDR3 DNA, as far as it was read: TGTGCCAGCAGATTTCCGGGACTAGCGGAAGGCGAG. The full variable domain, completed using reference TRBV7-9 and TRBJ2-7, is DTGVSQNPRHKITKRGQNVTFRCDPISEHNRLYWYRQTLGQGPEFLTYFQNEAQLEKSRLLSDRFSAERPKGSFSTLEIQRTEQGDSAMYLCASRFPGLAEGEQYFGPGTRLTVT.

Comment on this clone: With the read ending 3 residues before the CDR3 end, the germline J gene is used to fill in that end. The chain employs TRBV10-3 and TRBJ2-7; a weak D match, TRBD1 (6 bases). Germline lookup yields CDR1 ENHRY and CDR2 SYGVKD. CDR3 length equals 14 residues. Deletions cut 4 bases from V and 2 bases from J, with 12 bases between. Incomplete CDR3 DNA: TGTGCCATCAGTGGGCAGGGGCCGACCTACGAG. The encoded protein is CAISGQGPTYE. In full, the CDR3 is CAISGQGPTYEQYF.

Notes on this clone: The read gets to within 3 residues of the CDR3 end, and the germline J gene fills in the rest. This sequence joins TRBV5-1 and TRBJ2-5; the D gene is possibly TRBD1 (6 bases). The germline gives CDR1 SGHRS, CDR2 YFSETQ. Trimming removed 4 bases at V and 2 bases at J, with 12 bases between. The CDR3 sequence is 14 residues long. CDR3 DNA, as far as it was read: TGCGCCAGCAGCCCGACACAGGGACAAGAGACC. It translates to CASSPTQGQET. The CDR3, in full, reads CASSPTQGQETQYF.

Of note for this clone: The CDR3 is cut off 3 residues early in the read; its end comes from the germline J gene. V usage is TRBV2 and J usage is TRBJ1-1; 7 bases map to TRBD1. Germline V lookup: CDR1 SNHLY, CDR2 FYNNEI. The CDR3 totals 11 residues. Here the CDR3 reads CASRGGQEAFF. The CDR3 bases that were read are TGTGCCAGCAGGGGGGGACAGGAA.

The chain's CDR3 is CSVASGPNTGELFF. The CDR3 DNA, read in part, is TGCAGCGTTGCGAGCGGACCGAACACCGGGGAG. This chain connects TRBV29-1 to TRBJ2-2, with D possibly TRBD2 on 5 matching bases. From the germline J gene comes the end of the CDR3, since the read stops 3 residues before it. Germline V gives CDR1 SQVTM, CDR2 ANQGSEA. The V end was cut by 4 bases, the J end by 0 bases, with 9 bases between. The CDR3 is 14 residues long.

The CDR3 sequence: CASTRDNEQFF. Incomplete CDR3 DNA: TGTGCCAGTACTAGGGATAATGAG. This chain joins TRBV2 and TRBJ2-1; perhaps TRBD2 as D (5 bases). The read terminates 3 residues ahead of where the CDR3 ends, so the germline J gene completes it. Trimming stripped 9 bases from V and 7 bases from J, with 10 bases between. This CDR3 is 11 amino acids long. Germline CDR1 and CDR2: SNHLY and FYNNEI.

On this clone: The CDR3 end is not reached by the read, which stops 3 residues before it; the germline J gene fills it in. The V call is TRBV20-1, the J call TRBJ2-3; 9 bases map to TRBD2. The CDR3 consists of 18 residues. Germline V lookup: CDR1 DFQATT, CDR2 SNEGSKA (reference sequence). CDR3 bases read: TGCAGTGCTAGAGGGGTCAGGGTAGCGGGAGTATACGGGGAGACG. Residues: CSARGVRVAGVYGET. The whole CDR3 protein is CSARGVRVAGVYGETQYF.

The sequenced part of the CDR3 DNA is TGCAGTGCTAGGGGACAGGCTCAAGAGACC. Amino acids: CSARGQAQET. The CDR3 as a whole reads CSARGQAQETQYF. The rearrangement joins TRBV20-1 to TRBJ2-5, with 8 bases that match TRBD1. The read stops 3 residues short of the end of the CDR3; the missing end is completed from the germline J gene. From germline, CDR1 is DFQATT and CDR2 SNEGSKA (reference sequence). This CDR3 region has 13 residues. Trimming took 3 bases from V and 2 from J; bases not matched to a gene: 2.

About this clone itself: Read sequence stops 3 residues before the CDR3 end, and the germline J gene provides the missing end. The chain recombines TRBV6-1 with TRBJ2-1; 8 bases fit TRBD2. Germline V gives CDR1 MNHNS, CDR2 SASEGT. V lost 2 bases to trimming and J lost 0 bases; unmatched junction nucleotides: 9. The CDR3 length is 18 residues. The sequenced part of the CDR3 DNA is TGTGCCAGCAGTGAACTGGCGGGAGGTCCCTACTCCTACAATGAG. It encodes CASSELAGGPYSYNE. In full, the CDR3 is CASSELAGGPYSYNEQFF.

As to this clone: The read comes to an end 3 residues before the CDR3 does, leaving the germline J gene to fill in the end. The V and J genes are TRBV2 and TRBJ2-1; maybe TRBD2 (6 bases). In germline, CDR1 is SNHLY, CDR2 FYNNEI. CDR3 length equals 19 residues. The V and J ends lost 1 base and 0 bases respectively, with 19 bases between them. The sequenced CDR3 bases are TGTGCCAGCAGTGAAGGAACCCAGCGGGCCTTTAGCTCCTACAATGAG. Its protein product is CASSEGTQRAFSSYNE. The full CDR3 protein reads CASSEGTQRAFSSYNEQFF. Variable domain in full (rest from reference TRBV2 and TRBJ2-1): EPEVTQTPSHQVTQMGQEVILRCVPISNHLYFYWYRQILGQKVEFLVSFYNNEISEKSEIFDDQFSVERPDGSNFTLKIRSTKLEDSAMYFCASSEGTQRAFSSYNEQFFGPGTRLTVL.

Note on this clone: The read is 3 residues too short to cover the CDR3 end, so that end is filled in from the germline J gene. J is TRBJ2-1 and V is TRBV19, with a possible D match to TRBD1 (6 bases). Germline CDR1 LNHDA, CDR2 SQIVND (reference sequence). With 4 bases removed from V and 7 bases from J, the gap between germline ends came to 14 bases. This CDR3 region has 14 residues. CDR3 DNA (partial): TGTGCCAGTAGTACCCCCCTCACAGGGAATGAG. This translates into CASSTPLTGNE. The CDR3, in full, reads CASSTPLTGNEQFF.

The sequenced part of the CDR3 DNA is TGTGCCAGCAGCTTGGGGGACAGCGGAAACACC. It is translated as CASSLGDSGNT. The entire CDR3 reads CASSLGDSGNTIYF. The rearrangement links TRBV5-4 to TRBJ1-3; 7 bases are shared with TRBD1. The read stops 3 residues short of the end of the CDR3; the missing end is completed from the germline J gene. Germline V gives CDR1 SGHNT, CDR2 YYREEE (reference sequence). V was pared by 0 bases and J by 4 bases, with 1 base of the junction left unmatched. This CDR3 has 14 residues.

A note on this clone: The read falls 3 residues short of the CDR3 end, and the missing part is taken from the germline J gene. This sequence joins TRBV12-3 or TRBV12-4 and TRBJ2-1, with D possibly TRBD2 on 5 matching bases. The CDR3 sequence is 13 residues long. V lost 5 bases and J lost 6, with 11 bases in between. The CDR3 region is CASSLVEGNEQFF. CDR3 bases read: TGTGCCAGCAGTCTTGTCGAGGGCAATGAG.

On this clone: The DNA ends 3 residues before the CDR3 does, and the rest of the CDR3 is filled in from the germline J gene. The rearrangement links TRBV5-4 to TRBJ2-7; no definite D call. V lost 2 bases and J 2 bases, leaving 11 bases between the germline ends. The germline CDR1 and CDR2 sequences are SGHNT and YYREEE (reference sequence). The CDR3 extends over 14 amino acids. The CDR3 bases that were read are TGTGCCAGCAGCTTTGTTCAGCGCACCTACGAG. Residues: CASSFVQRTYE. The full CDR3 is CASSFVQRTYEQYF. Based on the CDR3 plus reference TRBV5-4 and TRBJ2-7, the full variable domain is ETGVTQSPTHLIKTRGQQVTLRCSSQSGHNTVSWYQQALGQGPQFIFQYYREEENGRGNFPPRFSGLQFPNYSSELNVNALELDDSALYLCASSFVQRTYEQYFGPGTRLTVT.

Comment on this clone: The read comes to an end 3 residues before the CDR3 does, leaving the germline J gene to fill in the end. V gene TRBV13 combines with J gene TRBJ2-5, with 10 positions matching TRBD2. Looked up from germline, CDR1 is PRHDT and CDR2 is FYEKMQ (reference sequence). J gave up 3 bases and V 5 bases, and 15 bases lay outside the gene matches. The CDR3 has 18 residues. The CDR3 region is CASSRSTEWTSGKETQYF. The part of the CDR3 DNA that was read is TGTGCCAGCAGCCGCTCGACGGAATGGACTAGCGGAAAAGAGACC. The whole variable domain, filled in from reference TRBV13 and TRBJ2-5, reads AAGVIQSPRHLIKEKRETATLKCYPIPRHDTVYWYQQGPGQDPQFLISFYEKMQSDKGSIPDRFSAQQFSDYHSELNMSSLELGDSALYFCASSRSTEWTSGKETQYFGPGTRLLVL.

Note on this clone: The read stops 3 residues short of the end of the CDR3; the missing end is completed from the germline J gene. The V gene is TRBV11-3, the J gene TRBJ2-7; 12 bases are a match to TRBD2. Looked up from germline, CDR1 is SGHNT and CDR2 is YENEEA. V trimming: 5 bases; J trimming: 2 bases; junction bases outside the gene matches: 4. The CDR3 is 15 residues long. The sequenced CDR3 bases are TGTGCCAGCAGCCCCCGACTAGCGGGAGCCTACGAG. The encoded protein is CASSPRLAGAYE. The full-length CDR3 reads as CASSPRLAGAYEQYF.